The present T cell receptor (beta chain) was sequenced within a study of blood T cell repertoires in COVID-19. The wider study: From T cells, B-cell-depleted T cells, or PBMCs came the material, which was cDNA or gDNA.

Authors' processing steps: Quantification of nucleated cells was approximated via reference gene primer amplification. TCRdb's table, derived via immunoSEQ multiplex PCR, lists solely in-frame clones and lacks some. V and J calls and clone size follow that table, whereas D and trimming were derived from the DNA. The table shows 100,000 to 150,000 clones, with about 88% occurring only once. The CDR3 consists of 14 residues. The V end lost 6 bases, the J end lost 8 bases, and 18 bases lay between the germline ends. Germline V gives CDR1 SGDLS, CDR2 YYNGEE. This clone was recorded once. The chain uses TRBV9 and TRBJ2-4; perhaps TRBD1 as D (6 bases). The TCR originated in a woman aged 80 or older with acute or convalescent COVID-19. Sequencing input: peripheral blood. The CDR3 here is CASTRTAGEHIQYF. The CDR3 DNA reads TGTGCCAGCACTCGGACAGCCGGGGAACACATTCAGTACTTC.